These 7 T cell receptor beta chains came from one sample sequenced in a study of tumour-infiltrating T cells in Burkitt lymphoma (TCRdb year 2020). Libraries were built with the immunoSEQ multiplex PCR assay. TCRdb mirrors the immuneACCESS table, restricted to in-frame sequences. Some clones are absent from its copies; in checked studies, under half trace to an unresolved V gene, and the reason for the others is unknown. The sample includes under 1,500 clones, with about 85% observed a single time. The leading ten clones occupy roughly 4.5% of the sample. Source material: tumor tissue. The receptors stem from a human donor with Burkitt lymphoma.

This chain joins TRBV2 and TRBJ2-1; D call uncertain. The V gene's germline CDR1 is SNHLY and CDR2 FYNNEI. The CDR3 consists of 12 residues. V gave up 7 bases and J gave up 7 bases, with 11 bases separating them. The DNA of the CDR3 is TGTGCCAGCACCCGGCGGCAAAATGAGCAGTTCTTC. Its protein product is CASTRRQNEQFF.

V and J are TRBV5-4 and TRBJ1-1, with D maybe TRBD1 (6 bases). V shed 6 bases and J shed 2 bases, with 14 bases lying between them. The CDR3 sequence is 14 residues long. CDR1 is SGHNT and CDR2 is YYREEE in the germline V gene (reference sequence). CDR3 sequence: CASNWRGTNTEAFF. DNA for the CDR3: TGTGCCAGCAACTGGAGGGGGACAAACACTGAAGCTTTCTTT.

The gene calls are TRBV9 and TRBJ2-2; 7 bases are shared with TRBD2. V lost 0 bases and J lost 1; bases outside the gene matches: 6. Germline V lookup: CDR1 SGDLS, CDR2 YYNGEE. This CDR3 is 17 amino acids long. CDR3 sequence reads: CASSVVGGFGNTGELFF. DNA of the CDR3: TGTGCCAGCAGCGTAGTGGGGGGGTTTGGGAACACCGGGGAGCTGTTTTTT.

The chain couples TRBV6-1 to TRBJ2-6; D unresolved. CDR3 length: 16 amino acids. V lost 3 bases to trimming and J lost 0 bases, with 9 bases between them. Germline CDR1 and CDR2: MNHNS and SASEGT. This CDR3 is CASSDGPDSGANVLTF. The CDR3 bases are TGTGCCAGCAGTGATGGGCCCGACTCTGGGGCCAACGTCCTGACTTTC.

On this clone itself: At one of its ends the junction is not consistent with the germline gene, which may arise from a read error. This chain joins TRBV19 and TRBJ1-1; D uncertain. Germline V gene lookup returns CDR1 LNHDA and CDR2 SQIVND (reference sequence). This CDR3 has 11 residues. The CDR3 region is CASSTNIEAFF. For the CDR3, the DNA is TGTGCCAGTAGTACCAACATTGAAGCTTTCTTT.

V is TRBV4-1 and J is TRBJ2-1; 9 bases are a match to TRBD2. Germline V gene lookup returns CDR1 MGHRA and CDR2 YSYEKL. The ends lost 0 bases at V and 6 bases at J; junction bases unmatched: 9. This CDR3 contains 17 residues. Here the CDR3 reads CASSQDHRAGGSNEQFF. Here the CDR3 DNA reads TGCGCCAGCAGCCAAGACCACCGAGCGGGAGGCAGCAATGAGCAGTTCTTC.

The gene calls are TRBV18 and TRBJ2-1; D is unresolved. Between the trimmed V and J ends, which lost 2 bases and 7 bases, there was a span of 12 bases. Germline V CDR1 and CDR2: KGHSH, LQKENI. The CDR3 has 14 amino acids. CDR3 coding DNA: TGTGCCAGCTCACCAACTCTAACACGGAATGAGCAGTTCTTC. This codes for CASSPTLTRNEQFF.